This passage covers 32 T cell receptor beta chains from one sample sequenced in a study of sequential checkpoint blockade in melanoma. TCRdb keeps only in-frame clones here, not all; method: immunoSEQ multiplex PCR. The sample carries about 22,000 clones, 65% to 75% recorded once. Treatment in this sample: randomized to nivolumab then ipilimumab (arm A) or the reverse (arm B). Sequencing was performed on CD8+ T cells sorted from blood (inferred from file names), taken from a patient given nivolumab and ipilimumab in sequence. The source is a human donor with melanoma.

This clone has just a few counts. CDR3 protein: CASSLDGGGTDTQYF. Written as DNA, the CDR3 is TGTGCCAGCAGCTTAGACGGGGGGGGGACAGATACGCAGTATTTT. The chain joins TRBV7-9 to TRBJ2-3; 8 nucleotides line up with TRBD2. This CDR3 spans 15 amino acids. Per germline, CDR1 SEHNR and CDR2 FQNEAQ (reference sequence). The V gene end was trimmed by 1 base and the J gene end by 3 bases; junction bases not matched to a gene: 3.

The J gene is TRBJ1-2, the V gene TRBV7-9; D is possibly TRBD1 (5 bases). This CDR3 is 14 amino acids long. V lost 0 bases and J lost 6, with 11 bases in between. Germline CDR1 and CDR2: SEHNR and FQNEAQ (reference sequence). CDR3 coding DNA: TGTGCCAGCAGCTTAGCGTATCGGGGGGATGGCTACACCTTC. This sequence encodes CASSLAYRGDGYTF. Full variable domain (remainder filled in from reference TRBV7-9 and TRBJ1-2): DTGVSQNPRHKITKRGQNVTFRCDPISEHNRLYWYRQTLGQGPEFLTYFQNEAQLEKSRLLSDRFSAERPKGSFSTLEIQRTEQGDSAMYLCASSLAYRGDGYTFGSGTRLTVV.

The chain uses TRBV6-1 and TRBJ2-3, with D perhaps matching TRBD1 (6 bases). V lost 1 base to trimming and J lost 3 bases, with 11 bases between them. Germline CDR1 MNHNS, CDR2 SASEGT. The CDR3 has 15 residues. The CDR3 nucleotides are TGTGCCAGCAGTGAAGGAATAGGGGGAACAGATACGCAGTATTTT. Protein sequence: CASSEGIGGTDTQYF.

The chain joins TRBV6-5 to TRBJ1-1; the D gene is possibly TRBD1 (6 bases). From germline, CDR1 is MNHEY and CDR2 SVGAGI. The CDR3 loop spans 14 amino acids. Trimming removed 6 bases at V and 6 bases at J, with 17 bases between. The DNA for the CDR3 is TGTGCCAGCAGGTATATACAGGGTACCTCTGAAGCTTTCTTT. Protein: CASRYIQGTSEAFF.

The chain links TRBV27 to TRBJ1-6; D might be TRBD1 (5 bases). The CDR3 length is 15 residues. Trimming shortened V by 3 bases and J by 1 base, and 7 bases separated the two germline ends. Germline V lookup: CDR1 MNHEY, CDR2 SMNVEV (reference sequence). The CDR3 region is CASSLGGSYNSPLHF. CDR3 DNA: TGTGCCAGCAGTTTGGGGGGTTCCTATAATTCACCCCTCCACTTT.

The chain recombines TRBV19 with TRBJ1-5; 9 bases are a match to TRBD1. The CDR3 contains 15 residues. V trimming: 4 bases; J trimming: 6 bases; junction bases outside the gene matches: 7. Germline CDR1 reads LNHDA; CDR2 reads SQIVND (reference sequence). The CDR3 DNA reads TGTGCCAGTAGTAGAAACAGGGGGCGCTCTCAGCCCCAGCATTTT. It encodes CASSRNRGRSQPQHF.

The chain employs TRBV7-9 and TRBJ2-5, with TRBD2 identical over 8 bases. The germline V gene has CDR1 SEHNR and CDR2 FQNEAQ (reference sequence). The CDR3 consists of 16 residues. The V segment lost 1 base and the J segment 5 bases; nucleotides outside the gene matches: 9. Here the CDR3 reads CASSLGDGGADETQYF. CDR3 DNA: TGTGCCAGCAGCTTAGGAGACGGGGGGGCCGATGAGACCCAGTACTTC. The complete variable domain, with remaining parts taken from reference TRBV7-9 and TRBJ2-5, reads DTGVSQNPRHKITKRGQNVTFRCDPISEHNRLYWYRQTLGQGPEFLTYFQNEAQLEKSRLLSDRFSAERPKGSFSTLEIQRTEQGDSAMYLCASSLGDGGADETQYFGPGTRLLVL.

V is TRBV10-3 and J is TRBJ1-1; D gene uncertain. Germline values: CDR1 ENHRY, CDR2 SYGVKD. The ends were cut back, 2 bases at V and 5 bases at J, with 6 bases in the middle. The length of the CDR3 is 12 residues. The CDR3 protein is CAISERGTEAFF. The DNA for the CDR3 is TGTGCCATCAGTGAGCGGGGAACTGAAGCTTTCTTT.

The rearrangement links TRBV6-1 to TRBJ2-7, with TRBD1 identical over 8 bases. The CDR3 totals 15 residues. The germline V gene has CDR1 MNHNS and CDR2 SASEGT. With V trimmed by 2 bases and J by 3 bases, 6 bases remained unmatched. CDR3 region: CASSERVRGLYEQYF. CDR3 nucleotide sequence: TGTGCCAGCAGTGAAAGGGTCAGGGGGCTCTACGAGCAGTACTTC.

The chain is built from TRBV7-3 and TRBJ1-4, with 7 bases aligning to TRBD1. CDR3 length equals 13 residues. With 10 bases clipped from V and 8 bases from J, the junction kept 10 bases outside the gene matches. Germline V CDR1 and CDR2: SGHTA, FQGTGA. The CDR3 region is CAKRPGGREKLFF. Written as DNA, the CDR3 is TGTGCCAAGCGACCAGGGGGAAGGGAAAAACTGTTTTTT.

V and J are TRBV19 and TRBJ1-4; the D gene is possibly TRBD1 (6 bases). CDR1 is LNHDA and CDR2 is SQIVND in the germline V gene (reference sequence). The CDR3 has 16 amino acids. Between the trimmed V and J ends, which lost 0 bases and 4 bases, there was a span of 12 bases. The CDR3: CASSIDRDKDNEKLFF. Written as DNA, the CDR3 is TGTGCCAGTAGTATAGACCGGGACAAGGATAATGAAAAACTGTTTTTT.

The chain is built from TRBV7-6 and TRBJ1-1; D is perhaps TRBD1 (5 bases). CDR1 and CDR2 (germline): SGHVS, FNYEAQ. The V end lost 6 bases, the J end lost 6 bases, and 17 bases lay between the germline ends. This CDR3 has 14 residues. CDR3 bases: TGTGCCAGCAGATCCACCCCTTTAGGGGCTGAAGCTTTCTTT. Its translation is CASRSTPLGAEAFF.

The V call is TRBV10-3, the J call TRBJ2-7, with a tentative D call TRBD1 (6 bases). Trimming removed 4 bases from V and 4 bases from J, with 11 bases in between. The CDR3 is 13 residues long. The germline gives CDR1 ENHRY, CDR2 SYGVKD. The DNA of the CDR3 is TGTGCCATCAGTGTTGGGGGCGGATACGAGCAGTACGTC. Encoded protein: CAISVGGGYEQYV.

The rearrangement joins TRBV28 to TRBJ2-4, with TRBD1 matching over 7 bases. Germline values: CDR1 MDHEN, CDR2 SYDVKM. The CDR3 runs 11 residues. CDR3 residues: CATGSKNIQYF. CDR3 in DNA: TGTGCGACAGGGTCCAAAAACATTCAGTACTTC.

This chain uses TRBV9 with TRBJ1-2, with 8 nucleotides matching TRBD1. The CDR3 runs 15 residues. V shed 0 bases and J 6 bases; nucleotides not matched to a gene: 7. Germline V gives CDR1 SGDLS, CDR2 YYNGEE. CDR3 coding DNA: TGTGCCAGCAGCGTAGCCCAATCAGGGGGCGATGGCTACACCTTC. This translates into CASSVAQSGGDGYTF.

The genes are TRBV7-9 and TRBJ1-1; 11 bases agree with TRBD1. The J segment lost 5 bases and the V segment lost 5 bases, leaving 7 bases of the junction unmatched. The CDR3 is made up of 15 amino acids. Germline assignment: CDR1 SEHNR and CDR2 FQNEAQ (reference sequence). The CDR3 nucleotides read TGTGCCAGCAGCACCAGGACAGGGGGCGAGACTGAAGCTTTCTTT. Its protein is CASSTRTGGETEAFF.

This clone was picked up one time. This chain uses TRBV5-1 with TRBJ1-6, with 7 nucleotides matching TRBD1. This CDR3 is built from 17 residues. Per the germline V gene, CDR1 is SGHRS and CDR2 is YFSETQ. J lost 0 bases, V lost 4 bases, and 7 bases had no gene match. The chain's CDR3 is CASSPGTALSYNSPLHF. CDR3 coding DNA: TGCGCCAGCAGCCCGGGGACAGCACTCTCCTATAATTCACCCCTCCACTTT. The full variable domain, in which reference TRBV5-1 and TRBJ1-6 provide the parts outside the CDR3, is KAGVTQTPRYLIKTRGQQVTLSCSPISGHRSVSWYQQTPGQGLQFLFEYFSETQRNKGNFPGRFSGRQFSNSRSEMNVSTLELGDSALYLCASSPGTALSYNSPLHFGNGTRLTVT.

This clone was observed a few times. The chain recombines TRBV4-1 with TRBJ1-5, with D hard to call. This CDR3 contains 15 residues. The V end lost 6 bases, the J end lost 2 bases, and 14 bases lay between the germline ends. Per germline, CDR1 MGHRA and CDR2 YSYEKL. CDR3 residues: CASRSTTGGNQPQHF. The DNA of the CDR3 is TGCGCCAGCAGATCAACGACGGGTGGCAATCAGCCCCAGCATTTT.

This sequence joins TRBV7-9 and TRBJ1-2; 12 nucleotides agree with TRBD1. CDR3 length equals 14 residues. V trimming: 3 bases; J trimming: 6 bases; junction bases outside the gene matches: 2. The V gene's germline CDR1 is SEHNR and CDR2 FQNEAQ (reference sequence). CDR3 region: CASSFGTGGDGYTF. CDR3 nucleotides: TGTGCCAGCAGCTTCGGGACAGGGGGCGATGGCTACACCTTC.

This clone was detected only once. CDR3 nucleotide sequence: TGTGCCAGCAGCGTAACTAGCGGGGAAGAGACCCAGTACTTC. Its translation is CASSVTSGEETQYF. The V call is TRBV9, the J call TRBJ2-5; 10 bases map to TRBD2. This CDR3 has 14 residues. Germline lookup yields CDR1 SGDLS and CDR2 YYNGEE. The junction had 0 bases not matched to a gene; V was cut back by 1 base and J by 3 bases. The full variable domain, in which reference TRBV9 and TRBJ2-5 provide the parts outside the CDR3, is DSGVTQTPKHLITATGQRVTLRCSPRSGDLSVYWYQQSLDQGLQFLIQYYNGEERAKGNILERFSAQQFPDLHSELNLSSLELGDSALYFCASSVTSGEETQYFGPGTRLLVL.

The rearrangement links TRBV27 to TRBJ2-4, with D maybe TRBD1 (7 bases). The CDR3 runs 14 residues. Trimming stripped 4 bases from V and 7 bases from J, with 14 bases between. From germline, CDR1 is MNHEY and CDR2 SMNVEV (reference sequence). CDR3 sequence (DNA): TGTGCCAGCAGTTCGGTAGCAGGGGGGAACATTCAGTACTTC. Encoded protein: CASSSVAGGNIQYF.

The chain combines TRBV4-1 with TRBJ1-1; 8 nucleotides match TRBD1. The length of the CDR3 is 16 residues. CDR1 MGHRA and CDR2 YSYEKL come from the germline V gene. After removal of 5 bases from V and 3 bases from J, the junction contained 11 bases not matched to a gene. CDR3 loop: CASSFGGAGGYTEAFF. The DNA for the CDR3 is TGCGCCAGCAGCTTTGGGGGCGCAGGGGGCTACACTGAAGCTTTCTTT.

The chain uses TRBV7-3 and TRBJ2-3; no definite D call. Germline CDR1 is SGHTA and CDR2 is FQGTGA. The CDR3 length is 15 residues. V lost 1 base and J lost 0, with 8 bases in between. The CDR3 protein is CASSLISASTDTQYF. CDR3 nucleotides: TGTGCCAGCAGCTTAATAAGCGCCAGCACAGATACGCAGTATTTT.

CDR3 sequence: CASSQGAVTGELFF. In DNA form, the CDR3 reads TGTGCCAGCAGCCAAGGGGCCGTCACCGGGGAGCTGTTTTTT. The V gene is TRBV4-2, the J gene TRBJ2-2; D call uncertain. Germline CDR1 is LGHNA and CDR2 is YNFKEQ. The CDR3 loop spans 14 amino acids. The V end was cut by 1 base, the J end by 4 bases, with 7 bases between.

The genes are TRBV5-4 and TRBJ1-2; no definite D call. The CDR3 is 14 residues long. V lost 0 bases and J 8 bases, leaving 14 bases between the germline ends. The germline gives CDR1 SGHNT, CDR2 YYREEE (reference sequence). The CDR3 DNA reads TGTGCCAGCAGCTTGGTGGGCGAGGGTTGGGGCTACACCTTC. Its translation: CASSLVGEGWGYTF.

This chain uses TRBV7-3 with TRBJ2-3; a weak D match, TRBD2 (7 bases). V lost 3 bases to trimming and J lost 4 bases, with 14 bases between them. Germline CDR1 is SGHTA and CDR2 is FQGTGA. The CDR3 runs 15 residues. The CDR3: CASSLTGGLADTQYF. DNA for the CDR3: TGTGCCAGCAGCTTGACCGGGGGGCTAGCAGATACGCAGTATTTT.

The chain combines TRBV2 with TRBJ1-4; the match to TRBD1 covers 11 bases. The CDR3 has 14 amino acids. Germline CDR1 is SNHLY and CDR2 is FYNNEI. V was pared by 6 bases and J by 11 bases, with 8 bases of the junction left unmatched. CDR3 DNA sequence: TGTGCCAGCAGACTTGGACAGGGGGCGGGGAAACTGTTTTTT. Its protein is CASRLGQGAGKLFF.

The chain recombines TRBV28 with TRBJ2-4, with a tentative D call TRBD1 (6 bases). Germline V lookup: CDR1 MDHEN, CDR2 SYDVKM. The CDR3 is 15 residues long. V lost 4 bases and J 3 bases, leaving 13 bases between the germline ends. The CDR3 region has the DNA TGTGCCAGCAGTTCCCGGACAGTCATCAAAAACATTCAGTACTTC. Its translation is CASSSRTVIKNIQYF. The entire variable domain, with the rest obtained from reference TRBV28 and TRBJ2-4, is as follows: DVKVTQSSRYLVKRTGEKVFLECVQDMDHENMFWYRQDPGLGLRLIYFSYDVKMKEKGDIPEGYSVSREKKERFSLILESASTNQTSMYLCASSSRTVIKNIQYFGAGTRLSVL.

The CDR3 DNA reads as TGTGCCAGCAGGCTGGACTCGCGCTCCTACAATGAGCAGTTCTTC. Its translation: CASRLDSRSYNEQFF. The chain links TRBV28 to TRBJ2-1; D perhaps matches TRBD2 (5 bases). The CDR3 consists of 15 residues. CDR1 and CDR2 from the germline V gene are MDHEN and SYDVKM. V was clipped by 6 bases and J by 0 bases, with 12 bases between them.

The genes are TRBV2 and TRBJ1-2; no definite D call. CDR1 and CDR2 from the germline V gene are SNHLY and FYNNEI. The CDR3 covers 16 residues. V was clipped by 6 bases and J by 5 bases, with 22 bases between them. The CDR3 loop reads CASRGPPRELGYGYTF. CDR3 bases: TGTGCCAGCAGGGGCCCACCACGGGAACTTGGGTATGGCTACACCTTC. Complete variable domain (other parts from reference TRBV2 and TRBJ1-2): EPEVTQTPSHQVTQMGQEVILRCVPISNHLYFYWYRQILGQKVEFLVSFYNNEISEKSEIFDDQFSVERPDGSNFTLKIRSTKLEDSAMYFCASRGPPRELGYGYTFGSGTRLTVV.

The rearrangement uses TRBV5-8 and TRBJ2-6; weak D call: TRBD1 (6 bases). The length of the CDR3 is 16 residues. Trimming left V 1 base short and J 2 bases short, with 10 bases between. Germline-derived CDR1 and CDR2 are SGHTS and YDEGEE. DNA of the CDR3: TGTGCCAGCAGCTTGCTCAGGGGAACTGGGGCCAACGTCCTGACTTTC. It yields the protein CASSLLRGTGANVLTF.

The rearrangement uses TRBV27 and TRBJ2-3, with 10 bases that match TRBD2. The germline gives CDR1 MNHEY, CDR2 SMNVEV (reference sequence). The CDR3 has 17 amino acids. With 5 bases clipped from V and 4 bases from J, the junction kept 12 bases outside the gene matches. The CDR3: CASSPLVVAGGADTQYF. CDR3 in DNA: TGTGCCAGCAGTCCTTTGGTGGTAGCGGGGGGAGCAGATACGCAGTATTTT.